A selection of T cell receptor beta chains follows, all from one sample in a study of T cells in Graves' hyperthyroidism and ophthalmopathy. In TCRdb, the multiplex PCR reads were re-called with MiXCR into one record per CDR3 protein. The table shows around 690,000 distinct CDR3 sequences, with around 20% occurring only once. Sequenced input: blood. These receptors were taken from a young man with Graves' ophthalmopathy. The CDR3 runs from the conserved cysteine through the conserved F or W. Each record gives: D gene, V gene, clone size, J gene, CDR3 DNA, CDR3 protein. A D gene is named only where the DNA matches it firmly. Some rows mark clone size as missing; the rest say once, few, many or name a class of expanded clone.

-,TRBV11-2,many,TRBJ2-1,TGTGCCAGCAGCTTCAGCGCTTCCTACAATGAGCAGTTCTTC,CASSFSASYNEQFF
TRBD2,TRBV5-6,-,TRBJ2-1,TGTGCCAGCAGCTTTCGGTACGGGCTAGCGGGAATCAATGAGCAGTTCTTC,CASSFRYGLAGINEQFF
-,TRBV20-1,-,TRBJ2-1,TGCAGTGCCTCCCCCGGAGGGGAGAGCTCCTACAATGAGCAGTTCTTC,CSASPGGESSYNEQFF
-,TRBV5-1,many,TRBJ2-7,TGCGCCAGCAGCGTGAGCGGGCCATCGACCTACGAGCAGTACTTC,CASSVSGPSTYEQYF
-,TRBV20-1,-,TRBJ1-4,TGCAGTGCTAGAGAAACGGGCCCTAATGAAAAACTGTTTTTT,CSARETGPNEKLFF
-,TRBV7-9,-,TRBJ2-7,TGTGCCAGCAGCTTAGCTAGTCACTCCTACGAGCAGTACTTC,CASSLASHSYEQYF
-,TRBV28,few,TRBJ1-1,TGTGCCAGCAGTTTGTTCACAGGGACTGAAGCTTTCTTT,CASSLFTGTEAFF
-,TRBV5-1,-,TRBJ2-2,TGCGCCAGCAGCTTGGAAAGACGGTCGTTCGGGGAGCTGTTTTTT,CASSLERRSFGELFF
-,TRBV20-1,-,TRBJ2-3,TGCAGTGCTCCGGCTCGGGGGAACTCAGATACGCAGTATTTT,CSAPARGNSDTQYF
-,TRBV20-1,few,TRBJ1-1,TGCAGTGCTAGAGGACAGGAGAACACTGAAGCTTTCTTT,CSARGQENTEAFF